These T cell receptor beta chains were read from a single sample in a study of cytotoxic CD8 clonotypes in ibrutinib-treated CLL. Generated by immunoSEQ multiplex PCR, the TCRdb table keeps only in-frame clones and is missing some. Of roughly 330,000 clones listed, over 55% are singletons. The sequencing here drew on PBMCs, taken after 36 months of ibrutinib treatment. Source of these receptors: a human donor with chronic lymphocytic leukemia. The CDR3 runs from the conserved cysteine through the conserved F or W. Clone size is not always given. Where it is, it says once, few, many or a class for expanded clones.

clone size: -
V gene: TRBV18
J gene: TRBJ1-1
CDR3 protein: CASSPGDRQAEAFF

clone size: -
V gene: TRBV6-5
J gene: TRBJ2-3
CDR3 protein: CASSLDGGPTDTQYF

clone size: few
V gene: TRBV20-1
J gene: TRBJ2-7
CDR3 protein: CSADTGYEQYF

clone size: -
V gene: TRBV19
J gene: TRBJ1-5
CDR3 protein: CASTGVRTGRNQPQHF

clone size: -
V gene: TRBV7-2
J gene: TRBJ2-5
CDR3 protein: CASIQDLQETQYF

clone size: -
V gene: TRBV29-1
J gene: TRBJ1-5
CDR3 protein: CSVGDRGNQPQHF

clone size: few
V gene: TRBV9
J gene: TRBJ2-7
CDR3 protein: CASSVAWDRDSEQYF

clone size: -
V gene: TRBV7-6
J gene: TRBJ2-5
CDR3 protein: CASSWNRVKETQYF

clone size: -
V gene: TRBV6-1
J gene: TRBJ2-7
CDR3 protein: CASSHWEGSSYEQYF

clone size: -
V gene: TRBV6-4
J gene: TRBJ1-5
CDR3 protein: CASSVEGSNQPQHF

clone size: -
V gene: TRBV5-4
J gene: TRBJ2-7
CDR3 protein: CASSYGQFYEQYF

clone size: -
V gene: TRBV10-1
J gene: TRBJ2-3
CDR3 protein: CASSGGVGAIRTDTQYF

clone size: few
V gene: TRBV19
J gene: TRBJ2-2
CDR3 protein: CASSIAARISGELFF

clone size: -
V gene: TRBV7-2
J gene: TRBJ2-5
CDR3 protein: CASRRTQGAQETQYF

clone size: few
V gene: TRBV21-1
J gene: TRBJ1-5
CDR3 protein: CASSKDCPPQHF

clone size: -
V gene: TRBV9
J gene: TRBJ2-5
CDR3 protein: CASSVRASAQETQYF

clone size: -
V gene: TRBV6-5
J gene: TRBJ1-1
CDR3 protein: CASSQYRERRHEAFF

clone size: few
V gene: TRBV5-1
J gene: TRBJ1-2
CDR3 protein: CASRPFADLGGDTF

clone size: -
V gene: TRBV18
J gene: TRBJ1-2
CDR3 protein: CASSPTANYGYTF

clone size: -
V gene: TRBV10-3
J gene: TRBJ2-5
CDR3 protein: CAISDYEESETQYF

clone size: -
V gene: TRBV2
J gene: TRBJ2-3
CDR3 protein: CAILTPGLAGGTDTQYF

clone size: -
V gene: TRBV6-5
J gene: TRBJ2-7
CDR3 protein: CASSYMGKTYEQYF

clone size: -
V gene: TRBV28
J gene: TRBJ2-7
CDR3 protein: CASSLARPSYEQYF

clone size: -
V gene: TRBV20-1
J gene: TRBJ2-7
CDR3 protein: CSANRRGEQYF

clone size: -
V gene: TRBV10-3
J gene: TRBJ2-7
CDR3 protein: CAISESRGGGSYEQYF

clone size: -
V gene: TRBV19
J gene: TRBJ1-5
CDR3 protein: CASSIRRVFQPQHF

clone size: -
V gene: TRBV28
J gene: TRBJ1-4
CDR3 protein: CASSLSWRHLSEKLFF

clone size: -
V gene: TRBV29-1
J gene: TRBJ2-7
CDR3 protein: CSVEVGSYEQYF

clone size: -
V gene: TRBV7-2
J gene: TRBJ2-7
CDR3 protein: CASSLALGADYEQYF

clone size: -
V gene: TRBV9
J gene: TRBJ2-7
CDR3 protein: CASSAEPGFSYEQYF

clone size: -
V gene: TRBV5-1
J gene: TRBJ1-4
CDR3 protein: CASSGTGPKYEKLFF